The subject of this entry is one T cell receptor (beta chain). Its target is unknown. A much more abundant neighbour one base away suggests this may be a read error. Constant-region reverse primers amplified full-length variable regions, followed by semi-nested Nested Universal Primer A PCR. Each CDR3 protein gets one entry after TCRdb re-called the 5' RACE reads with MiXCR. This sample has 8,000 to 10,000 distinct CDR3 sequences, with approximately 25% found just once. Findings and caveats of the study: Larger-cohort validation covered only one TCR beta V-J rearrangement. Tumor-infiltrating Treg TCR alpha and beta sequences overlapped most with tumor naive CD4+ T cells, then blood naive.

Treg sorting used a CD4+CD25+CD127-/low gate. This CDR3 comprises 14 residues. V was clipped by 3 bases and J by 3 bases; unmatched bases: 4. CDR1 and CDR2 (germline): DFQATT, SNEGSKA (reference sequence). This receptor was identified in a female donor with breast cancer. The rearrangement links TRBV20-1 to TRBJ2-7, with 11 bases matching TRBD1. The specimen sequenced was Tregs sorted from blood. The CDR3 DNA reads TGCAGTGCTAGTCCCGGGACAGGGGGCTACGAGCAGTACTTC. This codes for CSASPGTGGYEQYF.